A single T cell receptor (beta chain) is shown here with its context. What it binds is not known. TCRdb ran MiXCR on the multiplex PCR reads and lists one entry per CDR3 protein. The profile shows approximately 52,000 distinct CDR3 sequences, roughly 41% of them singletons. Germline assignment: CDR1 MNHNS and CDR2 SASEGT. With 7 bases removed from V and 4 bases from J, the gap between germline ends came to 8 bases. This CDR3 comprises 12 residues. The data were taken from a study of breast tumors, draining lymph nodes, adjacent tissues. Study-wide results and limits: Tumors had less TCR diversity than lymph nodes, more than nontumor tissue.

The source of this sequence is a female donor with breast cancer. Some clones in this sample may be carry-over from other donors' samples. Sequenced input: breast tumor tissue. The chain employs TRBV6-1 and TRBJ1-3; D not resolved. DNA for the CDR3: TGTGCCAGCAACCCTCGGGGAAACACCATATATTTT. This encodes CASNPRGNTIYF.